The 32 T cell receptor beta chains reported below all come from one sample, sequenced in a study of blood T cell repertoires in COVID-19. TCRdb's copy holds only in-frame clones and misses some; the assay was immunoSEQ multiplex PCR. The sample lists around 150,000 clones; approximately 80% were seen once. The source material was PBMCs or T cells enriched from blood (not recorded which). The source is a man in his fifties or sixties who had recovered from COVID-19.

The CDR3, as DNA: TGCGCCAGCAGTGAAGGGCTAGCCGGAAGCTCCTACAATGAGCAGTTCTTC. The encoded protein is CASSEGLAGSSYNEQFF. The chain uses TRBV10-2 and TRBJ2-1; a possible D gene is TRBD2 (5 bases). The CDR3 contains 17 residues. CDR1 WSHSY and CDR2 SAAADI come from the germline V gene. V was cut by 3 bases and J by 0 bases, with 15 bases left in between.

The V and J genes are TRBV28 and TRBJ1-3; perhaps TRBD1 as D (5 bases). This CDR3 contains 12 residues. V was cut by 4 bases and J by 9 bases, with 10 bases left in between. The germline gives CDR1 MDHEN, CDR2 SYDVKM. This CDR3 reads CASSSPRGTIYF. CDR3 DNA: TGTGCCAGCAGTTCCCCAAGGGGCACCATATATTTT.

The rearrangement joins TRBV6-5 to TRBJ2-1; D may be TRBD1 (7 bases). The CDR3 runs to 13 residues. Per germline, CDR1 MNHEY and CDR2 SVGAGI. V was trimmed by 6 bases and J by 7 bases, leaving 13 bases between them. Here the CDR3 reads CASRATGRNEQFF. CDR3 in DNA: TGTGCCAGCAGGGCGACAGGGAGGAATGAGCAGTTCTTC.

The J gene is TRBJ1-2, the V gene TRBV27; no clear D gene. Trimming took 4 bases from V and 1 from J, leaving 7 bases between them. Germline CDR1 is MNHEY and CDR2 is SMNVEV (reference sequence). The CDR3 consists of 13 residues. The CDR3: CASSSRINYGYTF. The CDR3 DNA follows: TGTGCCAGCAGTTCCAGGATTAACTATGGCTACACCTTC.

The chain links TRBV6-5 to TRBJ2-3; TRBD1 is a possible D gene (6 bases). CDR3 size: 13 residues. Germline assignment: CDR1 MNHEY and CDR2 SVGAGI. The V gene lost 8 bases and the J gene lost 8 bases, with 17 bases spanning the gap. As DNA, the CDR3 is TGTGCCAGCCAAGGGGACAAAGGAGTTACGCAGTATTTT. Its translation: CASQGDKGVTQYF.

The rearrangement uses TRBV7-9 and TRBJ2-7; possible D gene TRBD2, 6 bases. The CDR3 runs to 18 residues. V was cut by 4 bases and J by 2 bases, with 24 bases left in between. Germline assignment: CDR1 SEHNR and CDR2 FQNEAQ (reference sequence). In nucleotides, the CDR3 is TGTGCCAGCAGCTCGTACTTGGTCTCGGGACTGGGGGCCTACGAGCAGTACTTC. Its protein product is CASSSYLVSGLGAYEQYF.

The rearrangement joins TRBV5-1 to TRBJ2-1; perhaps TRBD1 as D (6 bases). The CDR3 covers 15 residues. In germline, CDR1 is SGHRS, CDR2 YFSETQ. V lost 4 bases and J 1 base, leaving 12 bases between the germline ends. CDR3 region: CASSNGQPSYNEQFF. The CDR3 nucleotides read TGCGCCAGCAGCAATGGACAGCCTTCCTACAATGAGCAGTTCTTC.

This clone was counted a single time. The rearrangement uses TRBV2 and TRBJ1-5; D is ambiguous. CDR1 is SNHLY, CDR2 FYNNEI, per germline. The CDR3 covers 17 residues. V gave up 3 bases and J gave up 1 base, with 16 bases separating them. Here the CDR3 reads CASSDVVLAGSNQPQHF. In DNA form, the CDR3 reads TGTGCCAGCAGTGACGTGGTGCTGGCAGGAAGCAATCAGCCCCAGCATTTT.

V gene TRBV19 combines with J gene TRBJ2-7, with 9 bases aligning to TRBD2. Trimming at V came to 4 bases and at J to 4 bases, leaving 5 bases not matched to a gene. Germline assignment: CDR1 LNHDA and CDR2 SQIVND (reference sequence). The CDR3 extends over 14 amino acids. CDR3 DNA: TGTGCCAGTAGTAGGCGGGAGGGCGAATACGAGCAGTACTTC. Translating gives CASSRREGEYEQYF.

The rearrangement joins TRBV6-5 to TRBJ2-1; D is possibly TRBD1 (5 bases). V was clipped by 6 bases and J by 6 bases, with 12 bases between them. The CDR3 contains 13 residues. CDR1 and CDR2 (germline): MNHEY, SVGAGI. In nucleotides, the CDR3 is TGTGCCAGCAGACTACAGGCCCTCAATGAGCAGTTCTTC. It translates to CASRLQALNEQFF.

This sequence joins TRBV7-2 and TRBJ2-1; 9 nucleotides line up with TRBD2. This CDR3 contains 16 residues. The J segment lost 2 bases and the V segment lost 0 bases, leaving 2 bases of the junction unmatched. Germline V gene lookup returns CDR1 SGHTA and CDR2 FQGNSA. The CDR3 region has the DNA TGTGCCAGCAGCTTAGCGCGGGGGGGGACCTACAATGAGCAGTTCTTC. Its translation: CASSLARGGTYNEQFF.

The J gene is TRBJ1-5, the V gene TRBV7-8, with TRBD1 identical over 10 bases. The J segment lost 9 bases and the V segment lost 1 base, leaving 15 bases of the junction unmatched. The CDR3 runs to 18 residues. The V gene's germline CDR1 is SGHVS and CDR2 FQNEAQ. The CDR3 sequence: CASSLGWTGGNKRGPQHF. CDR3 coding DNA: TGTGCCAGCAGCTTAGGTTGGACAGGGGGTAACAAACGTGGGCCCCAGCATTTT.

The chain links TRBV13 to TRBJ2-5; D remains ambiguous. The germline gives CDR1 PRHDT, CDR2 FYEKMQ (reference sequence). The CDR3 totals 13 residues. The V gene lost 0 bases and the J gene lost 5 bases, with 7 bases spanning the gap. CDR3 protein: CASSLGRWETQYF. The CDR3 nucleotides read TGTGCCAGCAGCTTAGGCAGGTGGGAGACCCAGTACTTC.

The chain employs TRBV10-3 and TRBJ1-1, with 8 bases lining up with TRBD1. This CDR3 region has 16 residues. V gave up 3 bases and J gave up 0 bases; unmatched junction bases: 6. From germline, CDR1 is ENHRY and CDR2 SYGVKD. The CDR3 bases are TGTGCCATCAGTGAATCACCGGACAGGGTGAACACTGAAGCTTTCTTT. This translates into CAISESPDRVNTEAFF.

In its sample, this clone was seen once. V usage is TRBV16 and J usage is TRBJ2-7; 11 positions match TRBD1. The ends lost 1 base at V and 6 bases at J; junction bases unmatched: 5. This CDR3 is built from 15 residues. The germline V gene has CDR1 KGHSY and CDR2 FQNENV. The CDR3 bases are TGTGCCAGCAGCCAATTCGTTGGACAGGGGGCCGAGCAGTACTTC. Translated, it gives CASSQFVGQGAEQYF.

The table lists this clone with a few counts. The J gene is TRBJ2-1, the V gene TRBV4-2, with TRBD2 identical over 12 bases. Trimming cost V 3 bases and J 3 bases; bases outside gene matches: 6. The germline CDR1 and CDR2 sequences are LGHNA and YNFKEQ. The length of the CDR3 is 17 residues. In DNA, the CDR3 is TGTGCCAGCAGCCAGGGATCGACTAGCGGGAGCTACAATGAGCAGTTCTTC. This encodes CASSQGSTSGSYNEQFF.

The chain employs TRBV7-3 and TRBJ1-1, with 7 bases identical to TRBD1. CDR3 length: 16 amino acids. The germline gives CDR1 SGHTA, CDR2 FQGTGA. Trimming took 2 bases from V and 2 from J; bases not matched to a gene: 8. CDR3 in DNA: TGTGCCAGCAGCTTATCCCCCGGGACAGCAAACACTGAAGCTTTCTTT. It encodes CASSLSPGTANTEAFF.

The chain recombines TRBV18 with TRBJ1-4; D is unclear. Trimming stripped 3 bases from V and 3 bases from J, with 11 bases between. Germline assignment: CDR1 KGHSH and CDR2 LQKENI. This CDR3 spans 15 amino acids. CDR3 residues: CASSPRGSANEKLFF. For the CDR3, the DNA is TGTGCCAGCTCACCTCGGGGTTCGGCTAATGAAAAACTGTTTTTT.

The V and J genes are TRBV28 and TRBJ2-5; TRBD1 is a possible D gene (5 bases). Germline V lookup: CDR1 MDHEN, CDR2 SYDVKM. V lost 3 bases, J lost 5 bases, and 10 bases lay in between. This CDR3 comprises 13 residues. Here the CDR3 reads CASSFRGWETQYF. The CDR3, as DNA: TGTGCCAGCAGTTTTAGGGGTTGGGAGACCCAGTACTTC.

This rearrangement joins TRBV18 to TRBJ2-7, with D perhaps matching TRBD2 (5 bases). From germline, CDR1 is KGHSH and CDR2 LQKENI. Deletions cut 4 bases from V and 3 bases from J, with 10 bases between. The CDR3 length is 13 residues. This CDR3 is CASSRTRDYEQYF. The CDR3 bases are TGTGCCAGCTCACGGACCCGGGACTACGAGCAGTACTTC.

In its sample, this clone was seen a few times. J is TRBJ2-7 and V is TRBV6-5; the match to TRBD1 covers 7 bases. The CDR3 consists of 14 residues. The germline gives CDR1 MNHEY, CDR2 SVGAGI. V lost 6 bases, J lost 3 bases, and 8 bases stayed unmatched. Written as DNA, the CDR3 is TGTGCCAGCAGGCCTCAAACAGGGGACTACGAGCAGTACTTC. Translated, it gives CASRPQTGDYEQYF.

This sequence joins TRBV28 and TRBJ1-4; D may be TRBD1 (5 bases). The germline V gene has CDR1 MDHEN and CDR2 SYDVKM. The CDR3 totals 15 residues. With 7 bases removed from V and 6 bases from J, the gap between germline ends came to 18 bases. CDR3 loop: CASKIGPGGDEKLFF. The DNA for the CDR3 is TGTGCCAGCAAGATCGGGCCCGGGGGAGATGAAAAACTGTTTTTT.

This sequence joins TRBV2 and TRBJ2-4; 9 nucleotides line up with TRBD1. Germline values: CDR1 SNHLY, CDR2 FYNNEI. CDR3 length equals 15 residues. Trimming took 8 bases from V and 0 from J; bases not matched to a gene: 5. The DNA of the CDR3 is TGTGCCAGCGGACAGGGGACACTAGCCAAAAACATTCAGTACTTC. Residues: CASGQGTLAKNIQYF.

The CDR3 loop is CASSYGQGKAFF. CDR3 nucleotides: TGCGCCAGCAGCTACGGACAGGGAAAAGCTTTCTTT. The rearrangement links TRBV5-1 to TRBJ1-1; 8 bases match TRBD1. The length of the CDR3 is 12 residues. V was pared by 3 bases and J by 9 bases, with 4 bases of the junction left unmatched. Germline V lookup: CDR1 SGHRS, CDR2 YFSETQ. The full variable domain, its missing parts supplied by reference TRBV5-1 and TRBJ1-1, is KAGVTQTPRYLIKTRGQQVTLSCSPISGHRSVSWYQQTPGQGLQFLFEYFSETQRNKGNFPGRFSGRQFSNSRSEMNVSTLELGDSALYLCASSYGQGKAFFGQGTRLTVV.

The CDR3 bases are TGTGCCACCAGTGATTCCGGAGTCCCTGAAGCTTTCTTT. It translates to CATSDSGVPEAFF. This chain connects TRBV24-1 to TRBJ1-1; D not resolved. The germline V gene has CDR1 KGHDR and CDR2 SFDVKD. V was pared by 2 bases and J by 6 bases, with 9 bases between. CDR3 size: 13 residues.

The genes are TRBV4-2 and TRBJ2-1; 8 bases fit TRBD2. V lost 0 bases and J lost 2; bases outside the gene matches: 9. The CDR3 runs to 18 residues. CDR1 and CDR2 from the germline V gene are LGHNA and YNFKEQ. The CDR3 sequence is CASSQEAGSGRAYNEQFF. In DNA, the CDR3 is TGTGCCAGCAGCCAAGAGGCGGGCAGCGGGAGAGCCTACAATGAGCAGTTCTTC.

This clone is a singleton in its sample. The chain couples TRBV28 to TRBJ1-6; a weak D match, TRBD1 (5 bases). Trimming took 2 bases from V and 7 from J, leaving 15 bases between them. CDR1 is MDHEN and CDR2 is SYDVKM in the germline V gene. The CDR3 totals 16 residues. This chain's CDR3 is CASSLGGAGGNSPLHF. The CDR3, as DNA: TGTGCCAGCAGTTTAGGAGGGGCGGGTGGAAATTCACCCCTCCACTTT.

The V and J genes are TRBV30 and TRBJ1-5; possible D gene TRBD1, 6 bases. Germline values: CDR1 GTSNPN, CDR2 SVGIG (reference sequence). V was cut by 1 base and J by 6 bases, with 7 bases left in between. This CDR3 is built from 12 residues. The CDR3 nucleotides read TGTGCCTGGAGTGACAGGGCTCAGCCCCAGCATTTT. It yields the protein CAWSDRAQPQHF.

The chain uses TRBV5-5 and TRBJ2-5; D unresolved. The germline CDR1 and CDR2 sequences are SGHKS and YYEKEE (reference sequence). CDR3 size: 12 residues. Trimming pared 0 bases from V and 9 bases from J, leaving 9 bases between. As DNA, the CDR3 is TGTGCCAGCAGCTTGGAAGTGTGGCCCCAGTACTTC. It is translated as CASSLEVWPQYF.

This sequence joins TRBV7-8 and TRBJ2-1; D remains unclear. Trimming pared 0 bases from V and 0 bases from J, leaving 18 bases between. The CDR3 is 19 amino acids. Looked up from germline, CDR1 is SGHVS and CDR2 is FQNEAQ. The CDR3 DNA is TGTGCCAGCAGCTTAGCCCCCTCCTCGCTGTCCAGCTCCTACAATGAGCAGTTCTTC. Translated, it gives CASSLAPSSLSSSYNEQFF. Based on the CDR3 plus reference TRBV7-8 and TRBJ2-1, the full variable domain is GAGVSQSPRYKVAKRGQDVALRCDPISGHVSLFWYQQALGQGPEFLTYFQNEAQLDKSGLPSDRFFAERPEGSVSTLKIQRTQQEDSAVYLCASSLAPSSLSSSYNEQFFGPGTRLTVL.

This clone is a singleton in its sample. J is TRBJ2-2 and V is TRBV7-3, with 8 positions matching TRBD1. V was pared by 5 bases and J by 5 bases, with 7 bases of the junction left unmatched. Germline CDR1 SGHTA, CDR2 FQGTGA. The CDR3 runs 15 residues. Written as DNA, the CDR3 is TGTGCCAGCAGCAAGGACAGGGAGAAAACCGGGGAGCTGTTTTTT. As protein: CASSKDREKTGELFF. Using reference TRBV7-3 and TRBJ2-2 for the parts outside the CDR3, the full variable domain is GAGVSQTPSNKVTEKGKYVELRCDPISGHTALYWYRQSLGQGPEFLIYFQGTGAADDSGLPNDRFFAVRPEGSVSTLKIQRTERGDSAVYLCASSKDREKTGELFFGEGSRLTVL.

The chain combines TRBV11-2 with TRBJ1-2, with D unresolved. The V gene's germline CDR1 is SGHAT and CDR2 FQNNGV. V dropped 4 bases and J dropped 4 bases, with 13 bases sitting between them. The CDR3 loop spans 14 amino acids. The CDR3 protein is CASSSPPRVYGYTF. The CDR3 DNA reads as TGTGCCAGCAGCTCCCCCCCCCGCGTCTATGGCTACACCTTC.